These 7 T cell receptor beta chains share one sample of origin, sequenced in a study of blood T cell repertoires in COVID-19. Measured with immunoSEQ multiplex PCR; TCRdb has only the in-frame clones, and not every one. The sample yields about 200,000 clones, about 80% seen once. The sequenced sample was peripheral blood. The receptors originated from a human donor with acute or convalescent COVID-19. The donor label of this sample is uncertain.

The J gene is TRBJ2-1, the V gene TRBV6-2 or TRBV6-3; 13 nucleotides agree with TRBD2. Trimming cost V 0 bases and J 6 bases; bases outside gene matches: 2. The CDR3 loop spans 16 amino acids. The V gene's germline CDR1 is MNHEY and CDR2 SVGEGT. The CDR3 reads CASSYSRTSGGNEQFF. CDR3 bases: TGTGCCAGCAGTTACTCGAGGACTAGCGGGGGCAATGAGCAGTTCTTC.

The J gene is TRBJ2-3, the V gene TRBV2, with TRBD1 identical over 7 bases. This CDR3 has 13 residues. CDR1 SNHLY and CDR2 FYNNEI come from the germline V gene. V dropped 6 bases and J dropped 6; count of bases not matched to a gene: 6. Here the CDR3 reads CASRAGTVDTQYF. The CDR3, as DNA: TGTGCCAGCAGAGCCGGGACAGTCGATACGCAGTATTTT. Complete variable domain (other parts from reference TRBV2 and TRBJ2-3): EPEVTQTPSHQVTQMGQEVILRCVPISNHLYFYWYRQILGQKVEFLVSFYNNEISEKSEIFDDQFSVERPDGSNFTLKIRSTKLEDSAMYFCASRAGTVDTQYFGPGTRLTVL.

This chain joins TRBV12-3 or TRBV12-4 and TRBJ1-2, with TRBD1 matching 7 bases. V shed 5 bases and J 4 bases; nucleotides not matched to a gene: 4. The CDR3 has 13 amino acids. CDR3 region: CASSDRVGYGYTF. CDR3 nucleotide sequence: TGTGCCAGCAGTGACAGGGTCGGCTATGGCTACACCTTC.

J is TRBJ2-2 and V is TRBV9, with TRBD2 matching 8 bases. CDR1 and CDR2 from the germline V gene are SGDLS and YYNGEE. The CDR3 has 18 residues. With 3 bases clipped from V and 5 bases from J, the junction kept 15 bases outside the gene matches. The CDR3 spells CASSAPGYGRAVTGELFF. CDR3 coding DNA: TGTGCCAGCAGCGCCCCTGGATACGGGAGGGCCGTGACCGGGGAGCTGTTTTTT.

The chain combines TRBV29-1 with TRBJ2-1, with D unclear. Per germline, CDR1 SQVTM and CDR2 ANQGSEA. V lost 1 base to trimming and J lost 3 bases, with 7 bases between them. This CDR3 spans 13 amino acids. The CDR3 here is CSVEVHNYNEQFF. The CDR3 coding sequence is TGCAGCGTTGAAGTGCACAACTACAATGAGCAGTTCTTC.

V usage is TRBV25-1 and J usage is TRBJ2-2; D call uncertain. The V end lost 3 bases, the J end lost 1 base, and 3 bases lay between the germline ends. The CDR3 consists of 13 residues. Germline loops: CDR1 MGHDK, CDR2 SYGVNS. The CDR3 DNA is TGTGCCAGCAGTGACATGAACACCGGGGAGCTGTTTTTT. Translation gives CASSDMNTGELFF.

This rearrangement joins TRBV5-4 to TRBJ2-7; 11 bases line up with TRBD1. The CDR3 totals 14 residues. CDR1 and CDR2 from the germline V gene are SGHNT and YYREEE (reference sequence). Losses at the gene ends were 0 bases for V and 5 bases for J; bases not matched to a gene: 1. CDR3 bases: TGTGCCAGCAGCTTGGGGACAGGGGGCGACGAGCAGTACTTC. Encoded protein: CASSLGTGGDEQYF.